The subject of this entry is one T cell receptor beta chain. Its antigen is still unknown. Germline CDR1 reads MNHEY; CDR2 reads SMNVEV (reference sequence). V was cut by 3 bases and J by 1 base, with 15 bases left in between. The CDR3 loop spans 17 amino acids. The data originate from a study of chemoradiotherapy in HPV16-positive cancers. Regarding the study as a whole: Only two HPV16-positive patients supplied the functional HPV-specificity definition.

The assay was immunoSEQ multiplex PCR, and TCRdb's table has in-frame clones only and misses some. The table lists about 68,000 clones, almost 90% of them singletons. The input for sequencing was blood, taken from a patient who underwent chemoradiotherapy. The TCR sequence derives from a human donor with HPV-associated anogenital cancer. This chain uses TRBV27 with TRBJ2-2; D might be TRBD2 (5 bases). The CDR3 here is CASSLILIAGNTGELFF. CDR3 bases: TGTGCCAGCAGTTTGATACTGATCGCGGGGAACACCGGGGAGCTGTTTTTT.